This T cell receptor (beta chain) was documented in a study of post-analysis software for immune sequencing data. Study-wide background: Included courses were relapsing-remitting and secondary progressive multiple sclerosis; progressive-relapsing multiple sclerosis was also included. Points from the study as a whole: A significant reduction in normalized Chao1 diversity was observed in multiple sclerosis patients versus controls. Controls had lower frequencies than patients of about 5 TRBV segments, which included TRBV5-6, TRBV5-1 and TRBV20-1.

The CDR3 is 17 amino acids. Per the germline V gene, CDR1 is DFQATT and CDR2 is SNEGSKA (reference sequence). J lost 7 bases, V lost 1 base, and 13 bases had no gene match. This clonotype has just a few counts. Antigen: not known. Incorporated into the TCR beta cDNA libraries were unique molecular identifiers, which served to reduce PCR and sequencing biases. Input populations of roughly 1 to 10 million T cells gave rise to 500,000 to 600,000 cDNA molecules. Via MiXCR, TCRdb re-called the PCR reads, giving one row per CDR3 protein. The repertoire holds 800,000 to 950,000 distinct CDR3 sequences, roughly 58% seen once, with approximately 4.2% in the top ten.

The sequence came from a girl between 10 and 17 years old with multiple sclerosis. V and J are TRBV20-1 and TRBJ2-1; 10 bases are a match to TRBD2. The sample was blood. The CDR3 loop is CSARAGLALPTWNEQFF. The CDR3 DNA reads TGCAGTGCTAGAGCGGGACTAGCGCTTCCAACGTGGAATGAGCAGTTCTTC.